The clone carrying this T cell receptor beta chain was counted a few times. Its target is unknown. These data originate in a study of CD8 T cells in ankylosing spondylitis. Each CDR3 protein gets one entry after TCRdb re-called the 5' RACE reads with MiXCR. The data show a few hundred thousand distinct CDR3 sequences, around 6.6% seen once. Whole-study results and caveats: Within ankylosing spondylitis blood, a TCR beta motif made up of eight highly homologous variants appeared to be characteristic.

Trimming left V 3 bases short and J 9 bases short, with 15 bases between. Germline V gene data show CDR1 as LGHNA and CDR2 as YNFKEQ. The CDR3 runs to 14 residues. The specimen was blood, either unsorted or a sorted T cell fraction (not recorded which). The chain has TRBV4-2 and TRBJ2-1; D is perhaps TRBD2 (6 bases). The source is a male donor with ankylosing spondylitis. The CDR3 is CASSQATSLSEQFF. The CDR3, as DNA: TGTGCCAGCAGCCAGGCGACTAGTTTAAGTGAGCAGTTCTTC.